This T cell receptor (beta chain) stems from a study of blood T cell repertoires in COVID-19. Those enrolled in Seattle joined during active infection and were followed longitudinally afterward. As originally analysed: Nucleated cell number was recorded as an estimate derived from reference gene primer amplification. Sequencing was performed with immunoSEQ multiplex PCR; in TCRdb, only in-frame clones are kept and a portion is missing. The V and J calls and the clone size are those of that table, but D and trimming were determined from the DNA. The sample holds hundreds of thousands of clones, about 90% seen once. Trimming removed 4 bases from V and 4 bases from J, with 11 bases in between. CDR1 and CDR2 from the germline V gene are LNHDA and SQIVND (reference sequence). The CDR3 extends over 13 amino acids.

The sequenced sample consisted of peripheral blood. This TCR came from a woman aged 55-70 years with COVID-19, enrolled during active disease. This chain connects TRBV19 to TRBJ2-7; tentatively, D is TRBD1 (6 bases). CDR3 protein: CASSRTQGYEQYF. The CDR3 DNA reads TGTGCCAGTAGTAGAACGCAGGGGTACGAGCAGTACTTC.